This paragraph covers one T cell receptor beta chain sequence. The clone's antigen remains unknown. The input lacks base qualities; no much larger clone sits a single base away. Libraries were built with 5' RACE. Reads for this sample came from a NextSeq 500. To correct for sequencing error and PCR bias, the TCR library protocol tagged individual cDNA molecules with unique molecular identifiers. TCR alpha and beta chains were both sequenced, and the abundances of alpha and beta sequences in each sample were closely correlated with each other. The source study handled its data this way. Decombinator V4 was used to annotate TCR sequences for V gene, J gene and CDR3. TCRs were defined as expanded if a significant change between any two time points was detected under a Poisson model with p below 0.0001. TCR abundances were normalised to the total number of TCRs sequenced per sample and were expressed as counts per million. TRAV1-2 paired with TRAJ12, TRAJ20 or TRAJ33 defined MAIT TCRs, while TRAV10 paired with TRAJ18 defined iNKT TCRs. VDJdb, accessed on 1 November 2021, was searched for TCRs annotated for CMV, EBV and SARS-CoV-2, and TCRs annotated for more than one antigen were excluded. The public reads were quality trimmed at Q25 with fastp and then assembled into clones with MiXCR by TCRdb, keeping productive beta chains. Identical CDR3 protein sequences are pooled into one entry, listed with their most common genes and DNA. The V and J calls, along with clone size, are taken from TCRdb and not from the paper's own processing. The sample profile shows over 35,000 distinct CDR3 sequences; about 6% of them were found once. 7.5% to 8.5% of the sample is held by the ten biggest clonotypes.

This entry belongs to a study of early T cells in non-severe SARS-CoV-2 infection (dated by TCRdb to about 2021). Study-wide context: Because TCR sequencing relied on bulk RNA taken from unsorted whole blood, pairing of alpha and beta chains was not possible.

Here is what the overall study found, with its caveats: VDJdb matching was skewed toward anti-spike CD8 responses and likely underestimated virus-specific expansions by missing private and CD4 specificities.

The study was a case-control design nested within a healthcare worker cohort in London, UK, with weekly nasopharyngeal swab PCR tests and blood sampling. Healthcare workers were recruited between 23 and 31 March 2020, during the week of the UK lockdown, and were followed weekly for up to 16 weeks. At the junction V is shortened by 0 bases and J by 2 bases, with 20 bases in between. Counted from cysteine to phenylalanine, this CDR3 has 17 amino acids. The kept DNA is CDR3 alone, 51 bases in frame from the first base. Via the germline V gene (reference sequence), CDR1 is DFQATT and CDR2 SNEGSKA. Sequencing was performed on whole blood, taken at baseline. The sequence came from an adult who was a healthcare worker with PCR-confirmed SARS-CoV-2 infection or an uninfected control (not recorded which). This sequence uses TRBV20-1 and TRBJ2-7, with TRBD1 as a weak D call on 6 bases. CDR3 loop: CSARDLLGGIGAYEQYF. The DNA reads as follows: TGCAGTGCTAGAGATTTGCTAGGGGGAATCGGTGCCTACGAGCAGTACTTC.